A single sample is the source of the 9 T cell receptor beta chains below, sequenced in a study of a mutant IDH1 vaccine in newly diagnosed glioma. The time point was: week 35, safety follow-up. Vaccinated patients received 300 ug of mutant IDH1 20-mer peptide per dose, with topical imiquimod. TCRdb's table, derived via immunoSEQ multiplex PCR, lists solely in-frame clones and lacks some. The table includes 45,000 to 50,000 clones, more than 75% detected once. No antigen has been identified for these receptors. Specimen: PBMCs, collected from a glioma patient whose treatment included an IDH1 peptide vaccine. The receptors were sampled from a woman in her forties with glioma.

The DNA for the CDR3 is TGTGCCAGCAGGAAGGGGCAGGAGAGCACAGATACGCAGTATTTT. Protein: CASRKGQESTDTQYF. J is TRBJ2-3 and V is TRBV7-6, with D maybe TRBD1 (5 bases). The germline gives CDR1 SGHVS, CDR2 FNYEAQ. The CDR3 contains 15 residues. The V end lost 6 bases, the J end lost 0 bases, and 13 bases lay between the germline ends. Based on the CDR3 plus reference TRBV7-6 and TRBJ2-3, the full variable domain is GAGVSQSPRYKVTKRGQDVALRCDPISGHVSLYWYRQALGQGPEFLTYFNYEAQQDKSGLPNDRFSAERPEGSISTLTIQRTEQRDSAMYRCASRKGQESTDTQYFGPGTRLTVL.

The V gene is TRBV10-1, the J gene TRBJ2-3; 7 bases line up with TRBD2. The CDR3 runs to 15 residues. Germline CDR1 is WNHNN and CDR2 is SYGVQD (reference sequence). V shed 4 bases and J 3 bases; nucleotides not matched to a gene: 7. CDR3 sequence (DNA): TGCGCCAGCAGTGCCGGGGGGTTAGGAACAGATACGCAGTATTTT. Translating gives CASSAGGLGTDTQYF.

The chain uses TRBV29-1 and TRBJ2-2, with 7 positions matching TRBD1. The CDR3 sequence is 15 residues long. Trimming took 3 bases from V and 0 from J; bases not matched to a gene: 4. Germline assignment: CDR1 SQVTM and CDR2 ANQGSEA. CDR3 sequence reads: CSVEWTGSNTGELFF. In DNA form, the CDR3 reads TGCAGCGTTGAGTGGACAGGATCGAACACCGGGGAGCTGTTTTTT.

CDR3 DNA sequence: TGCGCCAGCAGAGCCCAGCGCCCGAACACCGGGGAGCTGTTTTTT. Encoded protein: CASRAQRPNTGELFF. This chain joins TRBV10-2 and TRBJ2-2; D unclear. This CDR3 is built from 15 residues. The ends were cut back, 6 bases at V and 0 bases at J, with 11 bases in the middle. Per the germline V gene, CDR1 is WSHSY and CDR2 is SAAADI.

This clone was observed a single time. The V gene is TRBV7-8, the J gene TRBJ2-3; D is unclear. Per the germline V gene, CDR1 is SGHVS and CDR2 is FQNEAQ. The CDR3 has 12 residues. Trimming removed 3 bases at V and 4 bases at J, with 5 bases between. The CDR3 is CASSFSSDTQYF. In DNA, the CDR3 is TGTGCCAGCAGCTTCTCCTCAGATACGCAGTATTTT.

This chain joins TRBV2 and TRBJ2-1; D is ambiguous. V lost 6 bases, J lost 6 bases, and 18 bases lay in between. Germline loops: CDR1 SNHLY, CDR2 FYNNEI. CDR3 length: 15 residues. The CDR3 is CASRLSGPQGNEQFF. The CDR3 DNA sequence: TGTGCCAGCAGGCTATCCGGGCCCCAAGGCAATGAGCAGTTCTTC.

V and J are TRBV6-5 and TRBJ1-5; possibly TRBD1 for D (5 bases). The V and J ends lost 6 bases and 0 bases respectively, with 12 bases between them. This CDR3 is built from 15 residues. Germline loops: CDR1 MNHEY, CDR2 SVGAGI. The CDR3 region is CASRPQGFSNQPQHF. As DNA, the CDR3 is TGTGCCAGCAGACCGCAGGGTTTTAGCAATCAGCCCCAGCATTTT.

The chain recombines TRBV5-1 with TRBJ2-1; 10 nucleotides agree with TRBD2. V lost 3 bases and J lost 2; bases outside the gene matches: 2. The length of the CDR3 is 15 residues. The V gene's germline CDR1 is SGHRS and CDR2 YFSETQ. As DNA, the CDR3 is TGCGCCAGCAGCTACCTAGCGGGAGCCTACAATGAGCAGTTCTTC. Residues: CASSYLAGAYNEQFF.

The chain employs TRBV28 and TRBJ1-2; D possibly corresponds to TRBD1 (5 bases). Trimming shortened V by 3 bases and J by 3 bases, and 11 bases separated the two germline ends. CDR3 size: 14 residues. Germline V gives CDR1 MDHEN, CDR2 SYDVKM. CDR3 bases: TGTGCCAGCAGTTTGGGGGGATCGGACTATGGCTACACCTTC. This encodes CASSLGGSDYGYTF.